The rows below give T cell receptor beta chains drawn from one sample of a study of identical twins. TCRdb re-analysed the 5' RACE reads in MiXCR, keeping a single row per CDR3 protein. The table records 1.5 million to 2 million distinct CDR3 sequences, under 35% of them present only once. The sequenced sample consisted of cord blood. These receptors came from a newborn girl in good health. Both conserved end residues are part of each CDR3.

j_call v_call cdr3_aa
TRBJ2-7 TRBV20-1 CSARDGTGLSYEQYF
TRBJ2-7 TRBV27 CASRASADEQYF
TRBJ1-6 TRBV3-1 CASSQRAVDNSPLHF
TRBJ1-2 TRBV18 CASSTGAGGTSGCTF
TRBJ1-5 TRBV27 CASSLGGPLSNQPQHF
TRBJ1-4 TRBV10-3 CAISEQGGNEKLFF
TRBJ1-1 TRBV6-5 CASSSYRVDTEAFF
TRBJ1-4 TRBV12-3/TRBV12-4 CASNSGTGGEKLFF
TRBJ1-5 TRBV9 CASGVAGPDKQCQPQHF
TRBJ1-2 TRBV18 CASSPSTRNYGYTF
TRBJ1-2 TRBV18 CASSPGYSCNYGYTF
TRBJ1-5 TRBV28 CASSPDRGSNQPQHF
TRBJ2-3 TRBV3-1 CASSQRLAMFTDTQYF
TRBJ2-3 TRBV7-2 CASSSPQSGTDTQYF
TRBJ1-5 TRBV20-1 CSASMGTGLNQPQHF
TRBJ1-1 TRBV6-1 CASRDLGGRGMNTEAFF
TRBJ2-7 TRBV11-2 CASSLDIRGSYERYF
TRBJ1-1 TRBV20-1 CSALQGNTEAFF
TRBJ2-7 TRBV9 CASSGSGGPYEQYF
TRBJ1-6 TRBV5-1 CASSLGPNNSPLHF
TRBJ2-1 TRBV6-1 CASSEAPRASGAGEQFF
TRBJ2-5 TRBV29-1 CSVESPSVLETQYF
TRBJ2-4 TRBV6-6 CASSYSARATKNIQYF
NA TRBV6-6 CASRRNNFNEQYF
TRBJ1-1 TRBV9 CASSATGRLNTEAFF
TRBJ2-1 TRBV14 CASSQENGNDEQFF
TRBJ2-3 TRBV27 CASSSQAESTDTQYF
TRBJ2-3 TRBV7-8 CASSPRGLYTDTLYF
TRBJ2-3 TRBV20-1 CSADPLGSTDTQYF
TRBJ2-1 TRBV6-5 CASSFPRQGGYNEQFF
TRBJ2-5 TRBV12-3/TRBV12-4 CASSFNRRGLALEETQYF
TRBJ2-1 TRBV28 CASRAFSYNEQFF
TRBJ2-1 TRBV7-2 CASSLSLMSSYNEQFF
TRBJ2-1 TRBV12-3/TRBV12-4 CASSLVGAGEWEQRDEQFF
TRBJ2-7 TRBV29-1 CSVVWGTYEQYF